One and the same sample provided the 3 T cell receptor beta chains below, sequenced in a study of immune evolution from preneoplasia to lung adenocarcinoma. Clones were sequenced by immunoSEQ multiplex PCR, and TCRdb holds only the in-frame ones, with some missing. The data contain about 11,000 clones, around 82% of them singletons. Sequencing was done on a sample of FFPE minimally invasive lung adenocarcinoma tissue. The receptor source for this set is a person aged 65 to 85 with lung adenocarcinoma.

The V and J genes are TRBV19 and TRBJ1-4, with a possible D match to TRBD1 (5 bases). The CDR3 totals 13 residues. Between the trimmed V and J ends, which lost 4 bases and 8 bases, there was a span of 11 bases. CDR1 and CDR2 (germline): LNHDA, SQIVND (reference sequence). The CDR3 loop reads CASSKGLLEKLFF. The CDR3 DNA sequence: TGTGCCAGTAGTAAGGGACTCCTCGAAAAACTGTTTTTT.

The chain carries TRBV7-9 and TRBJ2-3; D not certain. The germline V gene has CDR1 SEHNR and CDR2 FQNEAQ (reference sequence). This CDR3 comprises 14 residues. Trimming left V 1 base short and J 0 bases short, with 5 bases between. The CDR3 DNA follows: TGTGCCAGCAGCTTAGAACAGAGCACAGATACGCAGTATTTT. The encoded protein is CASSLEQSTDTQYF.

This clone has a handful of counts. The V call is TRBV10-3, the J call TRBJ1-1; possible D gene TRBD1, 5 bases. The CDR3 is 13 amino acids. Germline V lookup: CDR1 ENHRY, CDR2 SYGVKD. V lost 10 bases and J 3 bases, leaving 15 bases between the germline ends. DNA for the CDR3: TGTGCCAGGGGAAGGGGAGGGCACACTGAAGCTTTCTTT. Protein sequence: CARGRGGHTEAFF.